The 26 T cell receptor beta chains reported below all come from one sample, sequenced in a study of cytomegalovirus exposure and HLA in healthy donors. In the PCR, 60 Vbeta and 13 Jbeta primers were used. TCRdb keeps only in-frame clones here, not all; method: immunoSEQ multiplex PCR. The top ten clones hold more than 0.75% of a sample with around 150,000 clones, roughly 85% of them seen once. Sequencing was carried out using PBMCs. All receptors derive from a woman in her forties or fifties in good health and CMV-seropositive.

J is TRBJ2-3 and V is TRBV10-1; 9 positions match TRBD1. CDR1 and CDR2 (germline): WNHNN, SYGVQD (reference sequence). Trimming cost V 4 bases and J 4 bases; bases outside gene matches: 6. The CDR3 extends over 15 amino acids. CDR3 protein: CASSAGQGVADTQYF. CDR3 DNA sequence: TGCGCCAGCAGTGCGGGACAGGGTGTCGCAGATACGCAGTATTTT.

J is TRBJ1-4 and V is TRBV9, with D possibly being TRBD1 (6 bases). Germline V CDR1 and CDR2: SGDLS, YYNGEE. The CDR3 runs 14 residues. The V gene lost 4 bases and the J gene lost 3 bases, with 10 bases spanning the gap. Here the CDR3 DNA reads TGTGCCAGCAGCCCCCAGGGGTCTAATGAAAAACTGTTTTTT. The encoded protein is CASSPQGSNEKLFF.

The chain links TRBV6-1 to TRBJ1-5; D gene ambiguous. There are 14 residues in the CDR3. Per the germline V gene, CDR1 is MNHNS and CDR2 is SASEGT. Trimming cost V 0 bases and J 0 bases, with 3 bases left between them. CDR3 sequence reads: CASSEAGSNQPQHF. CDR3 in DNA: TGTGCCAGCAGTGAAGCCGGTAGCAATCAGCCCCAGCATTTT.

This clone was counted a few times. The chain combines TRBV9 with TRBJ2-5, with D tentatively TRBD1 (6 bases). CDR3 size: 16 residues. Trimming removed 0 bases from V and 4 bases from J, with 16 bases in between. The germline V gene encodes CDR1 SGDLS and CDR2 YYNGEE. In DNA, the CDR3 is TGTGCCAGCAGCGTAGAGACAGGTGTAGGAGGAGAGACCCAGTACTTC. Residues: CASSVETGVGGETQYF.

Here the CDR3 DNA reads TGTGCCAGCAGCCCACAGGGAGTGAACACTGAAGCTTTCTTT. The encoded protein is CASSPQGVNTEAFF. The J gene is TRBJ1-1, the V gene TRBV7-8, with D perhaps matching TRBD1 (6 bases). This CDR3 has 14 residues. CDR1 is SGHVS and CDR2 is FQNEAQ in the germline V gene. V was cut by 5 bases and J by 0 bases, with 10 bases left in between. The full variable domain, rest sourced from reference TRBV7-8 and TRBJ1-1, is GAGVSQSPRYKVAKRGQDVALRCDPISGHVSLFWYQQALGQGPEFLTYFQNEAQLDKSGLPSDRFFAERPEGSVSTLKIQRTQQEDSAVYLCASSPQGVNTEAFFGQGTRLTVV.

The chain recombines TRBV7-8 with TRBJ2-7, with D possibly matching TRBD1 (7 bases). The CDR3 spans 17 residues. Germline V lookup: CDR1 SGHVS, CDR2 FQNEAQ. Trimming took off 6 bases at V and 2 bases at J, with 23 bases between the two ends. The CDR3 loop is CASRAGGDSATPYEQYF. The CDR3, as DNA: TGTGCCAGCAGGGCTGGAGGGGACAGCGCTACTCCCTACGAGCAGTACTTC.

The chain combines TRBV25-1 with TRBJ1-2; D gene unclear. This CDR3 contains 13 residues. CDR1 and CDR2 (germline): MGHDK, SYGVNS. Deletions cut 8 bases from V and 8 bases from J, with 18 bases between. CDR3 in DNA: TGTGCCAGCCTCGGACGGGAGCGTAAGGGCTACACCTTC. Its protein is CASLGRERKGYTF.

V and J are TRBV29-1 and TRBJ2-2, with unresolved D. V lost 7 bases and J 5 bases, leaving 11 bases between the germline ends. The CDR3 totals 12 residues. The V gene's germline CDR1 is SQVTM and CDR2 ANQGSEA. The CDR3 nucleotides read TGCAGCGCGATATCTAAAACCGGGGAGCTGTTTTTT. Translated, it gives CSAISKTGELFF.

This chain uses TRBV6-5 with TRBJ2-7, with a possible D match to TRBD1 (6 bases). There are 14 residues in the CDR3. Germline V lookup: CDR1 MNHEY, CDR2 SVGAGI. V was trimmed by 6 bases and J by 2 bases, leaving 14 bases between them. CDR3 sequence (DNA): TGTGCCAGCAGCTTACAGGGCGGCCCCTACGAGCAGTACTTC. This codes for CASSLQGGPYEQYF.

The rearrangement joins TRBV7-9 to TRBJ1-2, with a possible D match to TRBD1 (5 bases). V lost 1 base to trimming and J lost 8 bases, with 8 bases between them. Germline V gives CDR1 SEHNR, CDR2 FQNEAQ (reference sequence). The CDR3 consists of 12 residues. CDR3 region: CASSLVGVGYTF. The CDR3 DNA follows: TGTGCCAGCAGCTTAGTAGGGGTCGGCTACACCTTC.

This chain joins TRBV6-6 and TRBJ1-4; D perhaps matches TRBD1 (6 bases). The V end was cut by 8 bases, the J end by 10 bases, with 20 bases between. The CDR3 runs to 14 residues. The V gene's germline CDR1 is MNHNY and CDR2 SVGAGI (reference sequence). The chain's CDR3 is CASGGGAPSRKLFF. The CDR3 DNA sequence: TGTGCCAGCGGCGGGGGGGCCCCCAGTCGAAAACTGTTTTTT.

In this sample, this clone turned up once. The chain uses TRBV5-1 and TRBJ1-1; D remains unclear. Germline loops: CDR1 SGHRS, CDR2 YFSETQ. The CDR3 has 14 residues. Deletions cut 0 bases from V and 1 base from J, with 7 bases between. The CDR3 sequence: CASSLGAENTEAFF. The DNA for the CDR3 is TGCGCCAGCAGCTTGGGGGCAGAGAACACTGAAGCTTTCTTT.

This chain uses TRBV6-6 with TRBJ1-5; D remains unclear. The length of the CDR3 is 16 residues. Germline V lookup: CDR1 MNHNY, CDR2 SVGAGI (reference sequence). V lost 6 bases, J lost 0 bases, and 15 bases lay in between. The CDR3 protein is CASRSASLNSNQPQHF. The CDR3, as DNA: TGTGCCAGCAGGTCCGCAAGCTTAAATAGCAATCAGCCCCAGCATTTT.

This clone was picked up one time. The rearrangement uses TRBV30 and TRBJ2-2; the match to TRBD2 covers 14 bases. V lost 3 bases and J lost 7; bases outside the gene matches: 7. CDR1 GTSNPN and CDR2 SVGIG come from the germline V gene (reference sequence). CDR3 length: 16 amino acids. The CDR3 region is CAWRKTSGGASGELFF. CDR3 DNA: TGTGCCTGGAGGAAGACTAGCGGGGGGGCTAGCGGGGAGCTGTTTTTT.

The chain recombines TRBV10-3 with TRBJ2-1; 8 bases are shared with TRBD1. The CDR3 runs to 20 residues. The germline V gene has CDR1 ENHRY and CDR2 SYGVKD. The V segment lost 3 bases and the J segment 0 bases; nucleotides outside the gene matches: 16. The CDR3 DNA follows: TGTGCCATCAGTGACCCAGGGGGGACAGGAAAATTGAGCTCCTACAATGAGCAGTTCTTC. Amino acids: CAISDPGGTGKLSSYNEQFF.

This clone was detected only once. The genes are TRBV18 and TRBJ2-3, with TRBD2 identical over 9 bases. CDR3 size: 16 residues. With V trimmed by 4 bases and J by 3 bases, 8 bases remained unmatched. Germline V gives CDR1 KGHSH, CDR2 LQKENI. CDR3 sequence (DNA): TGTGCCAGCTCACTTAGCCGGCTAGCGGGAACAGATACGCAGTATTTT. It specifies CASSLSRLAGTDTQYF.

The chain combines TRBV2 with TRBJ2-7, with 7 bases matching TRBD1. This CDR3 has 14 amino acids. Trimming took 5 bases from V and 0 from J; bases not matched to a gene: 4. Looked up from germline, CDR1 is SNHLY and CDR2 is FYNNEI. CDR3 nucleotides: TGTGCCAGCAGTTATAGGGACAGCTCCTACGAGCAGTACTTC. Encoded protein: CASSYRDSSYEQYF. Combining the CDR3 with reference TRBV2 and TRBJ2-7 gives the whole variable domain EPEVTQTPSHQVTQMGQEVILRCVPISNHLYFYWYRQILGQKVEFLVSFYNNEISEKSEIFDDQFSVERPDGSNFTLKIRSTKLEDSAMYFCASSYRDSSYEQYFGPGTRLTVT.

Concerning this clone: The same CDR3 also results from other DNA sequences found in this sample. The rearrangement links TRBV18 to TRBJ2-1; no reliable D call. The CDR3 is 14 residues long. Germline CDR1 and CDR2: KGHSH and LQKENI. Trimming removed 2 bases from V and 1 base from J, with 6 bases in between. CDR3 sequence reads: CASSPTRSYNEQFF. CDR3 DNA sequence: TGTGCCAGCTCACCAACTCGTTCCTACAATGAGCAGTTCTTC.

This clone was seen only once. The J gene is TRBJ2-1, the V gene TRBV2; D is possibly TRBD2 (5 bases). V shed 7 bases and J shed 8 bases, with 9 bases lying between them. This CDR3 has 11 amino acids. The germline V gene encodes CDR1 SNHLY and CDR2 FYNNEI. The DNA for the CDR3 is TGTGCCAGCATATATAGCGATGAGCAGTTCTTC. Its protein product is CASIYSDEQFF.

The chain has TRBV20-1 and TRBJ2-1; D not certain. Trimming stripped 6 bases from V and 6 bases from J, with 9 bases between. The CDR3 is made up of 11 amino acids. In germline, CDR1 is DFQATT, CDR2 SNEGSKA (reference sequence). CDR3 DNA: TGCAGTGCGTCCACTGGCAATGAGCAGTTCTTC. This translates into CSASTGNEQFF.

J is TRBJ2-7 and V is TRBV7-6; possible D gene TRBD2, 5 bases. The germline V gene encodes CDR1 SGHVS and CDR2 FNYEAQ. This CDR3 is 13 amino acids long. Trimming shortened V by 5 bases and J by 3 bases, and 11 bases separated the two germline ends. CDR3 residues: CASSPSRGYEQYF. DNA for the CDR3: TGTGCCAGCAGCCCGAGTCGGGGCTACGAGCAGTACTTC.

This clone was detected only once. The chain recombines TRBV11-2 with TRBJ2-2; possible D gene TRBD1, 5 bases. Germline CDR1 SGHAT, CDR2 FQNNGV. CDR3 length equals 16 residues. The germline V and J ends were trimmed by 2 bases and 5 bases, with 15 bases remaining between them. The CDR3 reads CASSLSRPGHTGELFF. The CDR3 DNA sequence: TGTGCCAGCAGCTTAAGCCGGCCAGGGCATACCGGGGAGCTGTTTTTT.

The J gene is TRBJ1-1, the V gene TRBV7-8, with D hard to call. The germline V gene encodes CDR1 SGHVS and CDR2 FQNEAQ. V was trimmed by 5 bases and J by 5 bases, leaving 15 bases between them. The CDR3 runs 14 residues. As DNA, the CDR3 is TGTGCCAGCAGCATCCCCGGGGATGGGACTGAAGCTTTCTTT. This translates into CASSIPGDGTEAFF.

The chain recombines TRBV6-5 with TRBJ2-7; D gene uncertain. V dropped 4 bases and J dropped 7 bases, with 8 bases sitting between them. Germline V CDR1 and CDR2: MNHEY, SVGAGI. The CDR3 is made up of 11 amino acids. The CDR3 spells CASSSPSEQYF. As DNA, the CDR3 is TGTGCCAGCAGTTCCCCCTCGGAGCAGTACTTC.

V gene TRBV27 combines with J gene TRBJ2-7, with D tentatively TRBD1 (6 bases). Germline-derived CDR1 and CDR2 are MNHEY and SMNVEV (reference sequence). The CDR3 has 14 amino acids. Between the trimmed V and J ends, which lost 5 bases and 0 bases, there was a span of 11 bases. CDR3 in amino acids: CASSPTGSSYEQYF. CDR3 nucleotide sequence: TGTGCCAGCAGTCCCACAGGGAGCTCCTACGAGCAGTACTTC.

Only a few counts were recorded for this clone. V gene TRBV9 combines with J gene TRBJ2-4; D may be TRBD2 (5 bases). Germline V gene sequence: CDR1 SGDLS, CDR2 YYNGEE. The CDR3 is 15 amino acids. Trimming removed 4 bases at V and 0 bases at J, with 11 bases between. The CDR3 is CASSSEGLAKNIQYF. The CDR3 nucleotides are TGTGCCAGCAGCTCCGAGGGCCTAGCCAAAAACATTCAGTACTTC. Full variable domain (remainder filled in from reference TRBV9 and TRBJ2-4): DSGVTQTPKHLITATGQRVTLRCSPRSGDLSVYWYQQSLDQGLQFLIQYYNGEERAKGNILERFSAQQFPDLHSELNLSSLELGDSALYFCASSSEGLAKNIQYFGAGTRLSVL.